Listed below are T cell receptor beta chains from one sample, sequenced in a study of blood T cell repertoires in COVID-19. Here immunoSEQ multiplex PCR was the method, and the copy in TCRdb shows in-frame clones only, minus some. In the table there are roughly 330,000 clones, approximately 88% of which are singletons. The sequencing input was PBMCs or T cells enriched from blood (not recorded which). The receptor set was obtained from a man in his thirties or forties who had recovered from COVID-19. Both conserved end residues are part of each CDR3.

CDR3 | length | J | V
CASSPQGGMYNEQFF | 15 | TRBJ2-1 | TRBV19
CASSPQGWNTEAFF | 14 | TRBJ1-1 | TRBV6-5
CARGAGHEQFF | 11 | TRBJ2-1 | TRBV2
CASSPGTGGESPDYNEQFF | 19 | TRBJ2-1 | TRBV18
CASSSEVGGTEAFF | 14 | TRBJ1-1 | TRBV18
CASSFRGLADTDTQYF | 16 | TRBJ2-3 | TRBV5-1
CASRSGGRTGELFF | 14 | TRBJ2-2 | TRBV19
CASSSLSGGGRYTYNEQFF | 19 | TRBJ2-1 | TRBV27
CAWSHGTGGSAFF | 13 | TRBJ1-1 | TRBV30
CASSLGGPLHF | 11 | TRBJ1-6 | TRBV12-3/TRBV12-4
CASSRDRATEQFF | 13 | TRBJ2-1 | TRBV21-1
CASSLGQMNTEAFF | 14 | TRBJ1-1 | TRBV7-9
CASSGLGQDYGYTF | 14 | TRBJ1-2 | TRBV7-6
CASSLWGTISPLHF | 14 | TRBJ1-6 | TRBV7-3
CASSLSPTPQGTNEKLFF | 18 | TRBJ1-4 | TRBV27
CASSEGGQETQYF | 13 | TRBJ2-5 | TRBV10-1
CASIYRGMNTEAFF | 14 | TRBJ1-1 | TRBV2
CATSDLIGDRGQVGEQFF | 18 | TRBJ2-1 | TRBV24-1
CASSRRPGTSGDTYNEQFF | 19 | TRBJ2-1 | TRBV5-1
CASSTRTDANYGYTF | 15 | TRBJ1-2 | TRBV6-5
CASSFRGTGETQYF | 14 | TRBJ2-5 | TRBV5-1
CASSVGEGTGTGYTF | 15 | TRBJ1-2 | TRBV9
CATSDRGTVKQYF | 13 | TRBJ2-7 | TRBV24-1
CASSEGPSYGYTF | 13 | TRBJ1-2 | TRBV2
CASSLDSDQPQHF | 13 | TRBJ1-5 | TRBV5-4
CASSSLGDRVGSEKLFF | 17 | TRBJ1-4 | TRBV7-2
CASSPPRWTPGGGDTQYF | 18 | TRBJ2-3 | TRBV13
CASGDSPSGNTIYF | 14 | TRBJ1-3 | TRBV7-3
CASSIELQGDQPQHF | 15 | TRBJ1-5 | TRBV19
CASSQAGPPNTGELFF | 16 | TRBJ2-2 | TRBV4-1
CASSVDRGTLINTGELFF | 18 | TRBJ2-2 | TRBV6-1
CASSLGGGNTEAFF | 14 | TRBJ1-1 | TRBV7-2
CASTPTDTEWYGYTF | 15 | TRBJ1-2 | TRBV28
CASSLVIGGTETQYF | 15 | TRBJ2-5 | TRBV7-2
CASSVATSQALGYGYTF | 17 | TRBJ1-2 | TRBV9
CASSRTPNTEAFF | 13 | TRBJ1-1 | TRBV2
CASSLRLTGGDTGELFF | 17 | TRBJ2-2 | TRBV5-1
CASSLGQVGNEQFF | 14 | TRBJ2-1 | TRBV5-1
CASSPTGRGDETQYF | 15 | TRBJ2-5 | TRBV3-1/TRBV3-2
CASSQATGLRNTIYF | 15 | TRBJ1-3 | TRBV4-2
CASSLAGAGGPNEQFF | 16 | TRBJ2-1 | TRBV7-8
CATSRDAGALGYTF | 14 | TRBJ1-2 | TRBV15
CASSPRSRDYEQFF | 14 | TRBJ2-1 | TRBV7-6
CASSRDSIFREYKVYEQYF | 19 | TRBJ2-7 | TRBV5-6
CASSTYKGSHGYTF | 14 | TRBJ1-2 | TRBV6-5
CASSLDGRGGYNEQFF | 16 | TRBJ2-1 | TRBV11-2
CASSDVLGGGNTIYF | 15 | TRBJ1-3 | TRBV10-2
CASSQSDRNNQPQHF | 15 | TRBJ1-5 | TRBV4-1
CASSDPGGGLSKETQYF | 17 | TRBJ2-5 | TRBV2
CASTAGQINSPLHF | 14 | TRBJ1-6 | TRBV19
CASSLGVSYEQYF | 13 | TRBJ2-7 | TRBV5-8
CATTSGVPYNEQFF | 14 | TRBJ2-1 | TRBV19
CASSPPGTGSGYTF | 14 | TRBJ1-2 | TRBV2